These T cell receptor beta chains were read from a single sample in a study of control samples from healthy donors and cancer patients. The method was immunoSEQ multiplex PCR; TCRdb's version includes in-frame clones alone and lacks a portion of them. The sample consists of about 150,000 clones, about nine tenths of them appearing once. The sequenced sample was blood. The receptors were gathered from a man aged 25 to 45 in good health. CDR3s include the opening cysteine and the closing phenylalanine or tryptophan. A D gene is named only where the DNA matches it firmly.

v_call	j_call	d_call	cdr3_nt	cdr3_aa
TRBV7-3	TRBJ2-2	-	TGTGCCAGCAGCTTAACCATTCCGGGGAGCGGCGGGGAGCTGTTTTTT	CASSLTIPGSGGELFF
TRBV7-6	TRBJ2-7	-	TGTGCCAGCAGCCTTTTACCGGACAACTCCTACGAGCAGTACTTC	CASSLLPDNSYEQYF
TRBV5-4	TRBJ2-3	-	TGTGCCAGCAGCTTGTGGGCCAGGGGAACTACAGATACGCAGTATTTT	CASSLWARGTTDTQYF
TRBV6-5	TRBJ2-7	-	TGTGCCAGCAGTTACTCGCAAACAGGGTCCTACGAGCAGTACTTC	CASSYSQTGSYEQYF
TRBV27	TRBJ1-2	-	TGTGCCAGCAGTACCTTGACAGGCGGGGCGGTTTATGGCTACACCTTC	CASSTLTGGAVYGYTF
TRBV4-3	TRBJ1-5	-	TGCGCCAGCAGCCCGGGGAATAGCAATCAGCCCCAGCATTTT	CASSPGNSNQPQHF
TRBV10-3	TRBJ1-1	TRBD1	TGTGCCATCAAGACCGGGACAGCGAACACTGAAGCTTTCTTT	CAIKTGTANTEAFF
TRBV6-5	TRBJ1-2	-	TGTGCCAGCCGCGACTTTGATGGCTACACCTTC	CASRDFDGYTF
TRBV9	TRBJ2-7	-	TGTGCCAGCAGCGTAGCCCCGGCAGGGAGCCCCGAGCAGTACTTC	CASSVAPAGSPEQYF
TRBV9	TRBJ1-1	-	TGTGCCAGCAGCGTAGGAATGAACACTGAAGCTTTCTTT	CASSVGMNTEAFF
TRBV7-2	TRBJ1-1	-	TGTGCCAGCAGCTTAGCGGCGGGACCCCACGGGGGTGAAGCTTTCTTT	CASSLAAGPHGGEAFF
TRBV6-5	TRBJ1-5	-	TGTGCCAGCAGTTACAGGGAGGGTCAGCCCCAGCATTTT	CASSYREGQPQHF
TRBV15	TRBJ2-2	-	TGTGCCACCAGCAGACCTAGCAACACCGGGGAGCTGTTTTTT	CATSRPSNTGELFF